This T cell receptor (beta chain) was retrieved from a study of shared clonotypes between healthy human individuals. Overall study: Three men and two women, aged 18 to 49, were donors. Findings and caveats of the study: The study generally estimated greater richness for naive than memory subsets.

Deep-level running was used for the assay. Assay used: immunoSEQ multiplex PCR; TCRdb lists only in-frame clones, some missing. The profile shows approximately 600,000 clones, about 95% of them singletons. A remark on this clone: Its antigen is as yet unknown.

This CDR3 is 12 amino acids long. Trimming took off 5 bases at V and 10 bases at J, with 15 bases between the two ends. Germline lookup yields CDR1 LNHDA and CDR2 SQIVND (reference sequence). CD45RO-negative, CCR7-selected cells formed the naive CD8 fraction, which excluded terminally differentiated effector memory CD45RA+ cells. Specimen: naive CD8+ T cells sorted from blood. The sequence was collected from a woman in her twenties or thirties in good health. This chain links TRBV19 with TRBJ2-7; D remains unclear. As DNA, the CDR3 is TGTGCCAGTAGTCTCTTCGGCGCGGAACAGTACTTC. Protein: CASSLFGAEQYF.